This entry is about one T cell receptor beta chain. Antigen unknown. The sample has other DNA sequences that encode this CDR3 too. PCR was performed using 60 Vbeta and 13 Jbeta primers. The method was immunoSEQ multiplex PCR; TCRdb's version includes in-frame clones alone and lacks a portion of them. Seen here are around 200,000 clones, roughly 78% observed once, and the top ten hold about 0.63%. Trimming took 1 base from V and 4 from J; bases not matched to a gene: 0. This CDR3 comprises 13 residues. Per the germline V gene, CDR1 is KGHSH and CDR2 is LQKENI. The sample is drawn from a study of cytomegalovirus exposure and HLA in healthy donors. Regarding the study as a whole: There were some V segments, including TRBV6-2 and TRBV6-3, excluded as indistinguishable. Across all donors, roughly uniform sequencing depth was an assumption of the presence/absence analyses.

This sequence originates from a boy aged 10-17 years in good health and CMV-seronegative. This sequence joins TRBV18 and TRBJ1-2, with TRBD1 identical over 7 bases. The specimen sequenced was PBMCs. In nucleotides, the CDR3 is TGTGCCAGCTCACCACAGGGGGCCTATGGCTACACCTTC. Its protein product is CASSPQGAYGYTF.